This T cell receptor (beta chain) stems from a study of cytomegalovirus exposure and HLA in healthy donors. The overall study: Later analysis reported that the 120 or so validation repertoires shared the platform of the 650 to 700 first-cohort repertoires. The study's findings and limits: Rare TCR sequences dominated, though some public TCRs recurred in many donors.

CDR1 is SGHRS, CDR2 YFSETQ, per germline. Deletions cut 0 bases from V and 5 bases from J, with 17 bases between. The length of the CDR3 is 16 residues. As for this clone: As yet, its antigen is unknown.

The method was immunoSEQ multiplex PCR; TCRdb's version includes in-frame clones alone and lacks a portion of them. The table lists roughly 120,000 clones, 85% to 90% of them singletons, with approximately 2.3% in the top ten. This clonotype originated in a woman aged 25 to 45 in good health and CMV-seronegative. Sequenced input: PBMCs. The chain combines TRBV5-1 with TRBJ1-2; D perhaps matches TRBD1 (5 bases). The CDR3 here is CASSLDDSEPWYGYTF. As DNA, the CDR3 is TGCGCCAGCAGCTTGGATGACAGCGAGCCGTGGTATGGCTACACCTTC. Using reference TRBV5-1 and TRBJ1-2 for the parts outside the CDR3, the full variable domain is KAGVTQTPRYLIKTRGQQVTLSCSPISGHRSVSWYQQTPGQGLQFLFEYFSETQRNKGNFPGRFSGRQFSNSRSEMNVSTLELGDSALYLCASSLDDSEPWYGYTFGSGTRLTVV.